This T cell receptor beta chain was identified during a study of T cells in Graves' hyperthyroidism and ophthalmopathy. From RNA transcripts, TCR beta CDR3 regions were amplified. In the first-round RT-PCR of the TCR CDR3, the HTBI primer set was used. One entry per CDR3 protein, called by TCRdb with MiXCR from the multiplex PCR reads. Of around 300,000 distinct CDR3 sequences listed, roughly 13% were seen once; the top ten hold approximately 35%. The sample holds many counts of this clonotype. The CDR3 length is 12 residues. Germline V gene lookup returns CDR1 SQVTM and CDR2 ANQGSEA. Trimming removed 6 bases from V and 4 bases from J; junction bases left unmatched: 5.

The chain links TRBV29-1 to TRBJ1-2; TRBD1 agrees at 7 bases. The TCR originated in a woman in her thirties or forties with Graves' ophthalmopathy. Sample: blood. CDR3 coding DNA: TGCAGCGTCCTTGGACAGGTCTATGGCTACACCTTC. Its protein is CSVLGQVYGYTF.